This TCR beta chain was recorded in a study of blood T cell repertoires in COVID-19. This clone occurred once. TCRdb keeps only in-frame clones here, not all; method: immunoSEQ multiplex PCR. The sample consists of about 270,000 clones, 75% to 90% of them appearing once. Those who participated ranged in age from roughly 18 to 95 years and resided in some 24 US areas. Trimming took 4 bases from V and 6 from J, leaving 14 bases between them. The CDR3 is made up of 15 amino acids. The germline V gene has CDR1 KGHDR and CDR2 SFDVKD. This TCR was recovered from a woman younger than 30 who had recovered from COVID-19. The source material was PBMCs or T cells enriched from blood (not recorded which). V is TRBV24-1 and J is TRBJ2-2, with D tentatively TRBD1 (5 bases). For the CDR3, the DNA is TGTGCCACCAGTGACACCCAAACAGGCGCCGGGGAGCTGTTTTTT. This encodes CATSDTQTGAGELFF.